This TCR beta chain was recorded in a study of blood T cell repertoires in COVID-19. Study-level background: T cells, B-cell-depleted T cells, or PBMCs supplied cDNA or gDNA.

Trimming removed 3 bases at V and 7 bases at J, with 12 bases between. The V gene's germline CDR1 is LNHDA and CDR2 SQIVND (reference sequence). The CDR3 is made up of 13 amino acids. Profiling relied on immunoSEQ multiplex PCR, and the TCRdb table lists in-frame clones only, not all of them. The table includes 350,000 to 450,000 clones, 80% to 85% detected once. The specimen was PBMCs or T cells enriched from blood (not recorded which). The source is a woman aged 45-65 years who had recovered from COVID-19. The rearrangement links TRBV19 to TRBJ1-2; possibly TRBD1 for D (6 bases). The CDR3 DNA reads as TGTGCCAGTAGTATTGTGGGGGCTTTTGGCTACACCTTC. It specifies CASSIVGAFGYTF.